This T cell receptor beta chain emerged from a study of cytomegalovirus exposure and HLA in healthy donors. Turning to the study itself: The Caucasian-associated ancestry cluster held 65% to 85% of around 380 genotyped donors.

Primers included in the PCR were 60 Vbeta and 13 Jbeta primers. The repertoire was sequenced with immunoSEQ multiplex PCR; TCRdb's copy has only in-frame clones and lacks some. This repertoire shows roughly 150,000 clones, 70% to 90% found once; its top ten account for over 2%. General study results and limits: Earlier analysis looked at TCR beta V segments, and most were productive about 90% or about 30% of the time. Sequencing depth roughly uniform across donors was assumed in presence/absence analyses.

The CDR3 is 15 residues long. The germline V gene has CDR1 SGHAT and CDR2 FQNNGV. On this clone: The antigen remains undetermined.

The sample consisted of PBMCs. V usage is TRBV11-2 and J usage is TRBJ2-7; 7 positions match TRBD2. The sequence came from a man aged 25-45 years in good health and CMV-seropositive. For the CDR3, the DNA is TGTGCCAGCAGCCTGACAGCGGGGACCGTCTACGGGCAGTACGTC. It specifies CASSLTAGTVYGQYV.